This entry is about one T cell receptor beta chain. The antigen is not known. The data are from a study of cytomegalovirus exposure and HLA in healthy donors. General study findings and limits: A previous analysis found most TCR beta V segments productive roughly 90% or roughly 30% of the time.

In nominal health when sampled, donors likely had unrecorded immune exposures nonetheless. The CDR3 runs to 13 residues. V dropped 3 bases and J dropped 2 bases, with 6 bases sitting between them. The germline gives CDR1 SEHNR, CDR2 FQNEAQ (reference sequence). The PCR had 60 Vbeta and 13 Jbeta primers. Sequenced by immunoSEQ multiplex PCR; TCRdb stores in-frame clones only, minus some. The sample has approximately 69,000 clones, about 72% seen once. The genes are TRBV7-9 and TRBJ2-3, with D uncertain. Sequencing was performed on PBMCs. The TCR sequence derives from a middle-aged man in good health and CMV-seropositive. The DNA of the CDR3 is TGTGCCAGCAGCTTGGGCACCACAGATACGCAGTATTTT. This sequence encodes CASSLGTTDTQYF.